The T cell receptor (beta chain) under discussion was sequenced for a study of CD8+ T cells in alopecia areata. Extraction of RNA preceded its reverse transcription into cDNA, which served as the sequencing template. Generated by immunoSEQ multiplex PCR, the TCRdb table keeps only in-frame clones and is missing some. The table lists some 180,000 clones, about 56% of them singletons. CDR1 and CDR2 (germline): SSHAT, FNYEAQ (reference sequence). Trimming at V came to 5 bases and at J to 4 bases, leaving 6 bases not matched to a gene. The CDR3 runs 17 residues. The rearrangement links TRBV7-7 to TRBJ2-1; 15 bases fit TRBD2. This receptor was identified in a human donor in good health. The sequenced sample was CD8+ T cells sorted from blood. The CDR3, as DNA: TGTGCCAGCAGCCCCGGGACTAGCGGGGGGACTTACAATGAGCAGTTCTTC. Its translation is CASSPGTSGGTYNEQFF.